One and the same sample provided the 12 T cell receptor beta chains below, sequenced in a study of pediatric ulcerative colitis. The assay was immunoSEQ multiplex PCR, and TCRdb's table has in-frame clones only and misses some. This sample carries 30,000 to 40,000 clones, 60% to 75% of them seen once, and the ten largest clones take 7.5% to 9%. Rectal tissue came from one to two pinch biopsies taken at colonoscopy. Source material: gut tissue. The source of these receptors is a boy between 10 and 17 years old with severe ulcerative colitis.

V usage is TRBV5-6 and J usage is TRBJ2-3; D remains unclear. From germline, CDR1 is SGHDT and CDR2 YYEEEE. This CDR3 has 13 residues. Trimming removed 3 bases at V and 2 bases at J, with 7 bases between. CDR3 loop: CASSSGSTDTQYF. The CDR3 DNA sequence: TGTGCCAGCAGCTCTGGGTCCACAGATACGCAGTATTTT.

This clone was counted a few times. Without the conserved terminal phenylalanine or tryptophan, this CDR3 likely stems from a read error. The CDR3 region is CATSGKAGGISPLHL. The DNA for the CDR3 is TGTGCCACCTCTGGGAAGGCCGGAGGGATTTCACCCCTCCACCTT. The V gene is TRBV6-1, the J gene TRBJ1-6; D call uncertain. CDR1 and CDR2 (germline): MNHNS, SASEGT. The CDR3 covers 15 residues. Trimming cost V 10 bases and J 9 bases, with 22 bases left between them.

V and J are TRBV19 and TRBJ2-2; 7 bases fit TRBD1. CDR3 length: 16 residues. CDR1 is LNHDA, CDR2 SQIVND, per germline (reference sequence). V lost 6 bases to trimming and J lost 5 bases; unmatched junction nucleotides: 12. The CDR3 bases are TGTGCCAGTAGACAGCACAGGGGATGGGAGACCGGGGAGCTGTTTTTT. Translating it yields CASRQHRGWETGELFF.

The chain uses TRBV5-1 and TRBJ2-7; TRBD1 or TRBD2 may be the D gene (6 bases each). The CDR3 extends over 15 amino acids. Germline loops: CDR1 SGHRS, CDR2 YFSETQ. Trimming took 1 base from V and 2 from J, leaving 13 bases between them. The DNA for the CDR3 is TGCGCCAGCAGCTTGACTGGGGGGCCGACCTACGAGCAGTACTTC. Its translation is CASSLTGGPTYEQYF.

This rearrangement joins TRBV5-6 to TRBJ1-6, with D perhaps matching TRBD1 (5 bases). The CDR3 consists of 14 residues. With 0 bases removed from V and 7 bases from J, the gap between germline ends came to 8 bases. Germline CDR1 SGHDT, CDR2 YYEEEE. This chain's CDR3 is CASSLGQNNSPLHF. The CDR3 nucleotides are TGTGCCAGCAGCTTGGGACAGAACAATTCACCCCTCCACTTT.

The CDR3, as DNA: TGTGCCAGCTCACCGGGACAGGACCCTAACTATGGCTACACCTTC. Translation gives CASSPGQDPNYGYTF. The chain is built from TRBV18 and TRBJ1-2; TRBD1 matches at 8 bases. V lost 3 bases to trimming and J lost 0 bases; unmatched junction nucleotides: 3. This CDR3 is built from 15 residues. Germline CDR1 reads KGHSH; CDR2 reads LQKENI.

V is TRBV19 and J is TRBJ2-1, with TRBD2 matching over 9 bases. The germline gives CDR1 LNHDA, CDR2 SQIVND (reference sequence). The CDR3 is made up of 14 amino acids. V was pared by 3 bases and J by 6 bases, with 3 bases of the junction left unmatched. Here the CDR3 DNA reads TGTGCCAGTAGTATTCAGACTAGCGGCAATGAGCAGTTCTTC. This sequence encodes CASSIQTSGNEQFF.

Judged by abundance, this clone is medium-sized. The V call is TRBV6-5, the J call TRBJ1-2; a weak D match, TRBD1 (6 bases). The CDR3 is 12 amino acids. The V gene lost 10 bases and the J gene lost 8 bases, with 17 bases spanning the gap. Germline-derived CDR1 and CDR2 are MNHEY and SVGAGI. The CDR3 loop is CATTSPGDGYTF. As DNA, the CDR3 is TGTGCCACTACATCTCCAGGGGACGGCTACACCTTC.

This clone was seen once. As DNA, the CDR3 is TGTGCCAGCAGTGAAGAAGCTCAGCCCCAGCATTTT. Protein sequence: CASSEEAQPQHF. V usage is TRBV6-1 and J usage is TRBJ1-5; D ambiguous. CDR3 length: 12 residues. Trimming removed 1 base at V and 6 bases at J, with 4 bases between. The germline gives CDR1 MNHNS, CDR2 SASEGT.

The genes are TRBV7-2 and TRBJ2-7; TRBD1 might be the D (6 bases). The CDR3 contains 15 residues. V shed 5 bases and J shed 4 bases, with 18 bases lying between them. Germline V gives CDR1 SGHTA, CDR2 FQGNSA. The CDR3 DNA follows: TGTGCCAGCAGCCCGGACAGCGGATCATGGTACGAGCAGTACTTC. Its translation: CASSPDSGSWYEQYF. The whole variable domain, filled in from reference TRBV7-2 and TRBJ2-7, reads GAGVSQSPSNKVTEKGKDVELRCDPISGHTALYWYRQSLGQGLEFLIYFQGNSAPDKSGLPSDRFSAERTGGSVSTLTIQRTQQEDSAVYLCASSPDSGSWYEQYFGPGTRLTVT.

V is TRBV7-9 and J is TRBJ1-2; unclear D gene. Germline V gene sequence: CDR1 SEHNR, CDR2 FQNEAQ (reference sequence). The CDR3 is made up of 13 amino acids. Between the trimmed V and J ends, which lost 8 bases and 6 bases, there was a span of 16 bases. CDR3 nucleotide sequence: TGTGCCAGCGGCCCTTATCCCCGGGATGGCTACACCTTC. Residues: CASGPYPRDGYTF. The complete variable domain, with remaining parts taken from reference TRBV7-9 and TRBJ1-2, reads DTGVSQNPRHKITKRGQNVTFRCDPISEHNRLYWYRQTLGQGPEFLTYFQNEAQLEKSRLLSDRFSAERPKGSFSTLEIQRTEQGDSAMYLCASGPYPRDGYTFGSGTRLTVV.

This clone was found once. Likely a read error: the CDR3 ends without its conserved phenylalanine or tryptophan. The rearrangement uses TRBV25-1 and TRBJ1-6; perhaps TRBD1 as D (5 bases). The CDR3 sequence is 17 residues long. V lost 2 bases to trimming and J lost 9 bases, with 20 bases between them. Germline assignment: CDR1 MGHDK and CDR2 SYGVNS. The CDR3 sequence: CASSEIRRGPEVSPLHL. CDR3 sequence (DNA): TGTGCCAGCAGTGAAATTAGGAGGGGCCCCGAGGTTTCACCCCTCCACCTT.